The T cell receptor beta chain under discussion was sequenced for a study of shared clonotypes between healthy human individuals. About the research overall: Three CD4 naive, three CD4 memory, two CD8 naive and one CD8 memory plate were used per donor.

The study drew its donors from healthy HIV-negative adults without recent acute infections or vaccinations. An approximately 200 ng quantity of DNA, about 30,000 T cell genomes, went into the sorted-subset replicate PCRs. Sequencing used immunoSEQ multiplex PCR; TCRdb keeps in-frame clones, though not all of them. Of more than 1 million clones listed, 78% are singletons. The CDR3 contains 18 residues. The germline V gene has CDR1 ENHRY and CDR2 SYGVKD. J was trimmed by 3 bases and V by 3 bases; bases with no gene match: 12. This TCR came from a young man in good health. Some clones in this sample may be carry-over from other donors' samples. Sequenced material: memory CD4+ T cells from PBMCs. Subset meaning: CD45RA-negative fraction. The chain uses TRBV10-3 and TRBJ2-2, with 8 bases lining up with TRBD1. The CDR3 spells CAISEWGQGAEDTGELFF. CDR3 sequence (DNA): TGTGCCATCAGTGAATGGGGGCAGGGGGCGGAAGACACCGGGGAGCTGTTTTTT.